This T cell receptor beta chain appears in the sequencing data of a study of response to subunit inactivated influenza vaccine (dated by TCRdb to between 2017 and 2018). In the study overall: Deep quantitative profiling of the T cell receptor repertoire was used in the study to follow responses to a trivalent subunit inactivated influenza vaccine.

The CDR3 holds 14 amino acids from the cysteine to the phenylalanine. Only the CDR3 portion is preserved as DNA: 42 bases, with reading frame beginning at the first base. Sequences SGHDT (CDR1) and YYEEEE (CDR2) are obtained from the germline V gene. Trimming takes 4 bases from V and 6 bases from J, and the germline ends sit 13 bases apart. Libraries were constructed by RT-PCR. This sample was sequenced with an Illumina HiSeq 2500. TCRdb cleaned the public reads at Q25 with fastp, built clones with MiXCR and kept in-frame beta chains. Rows merge per CDR3 protein into single entries with the most common DNA and genes. Recorded for this sample are around 520,000 distinct CDR3 sequences; roughly 27% of them occurred a single time. The ten top clones hold around 1.8% of the sample. Broad study findings and their caveats: The authors suggested that each seasonal influenza vaccination may recruit only a limited number of new T cells.

This clonotype has a handful of counts. There is no known antigen for this receptor. Base-call qualities are not available, and no considerably larger clone is one nucleotide away. Source: CD4+ T cells sorted from PBMCs, taken 4 to 6 days after vaccination. Here the chain combines TRBV5-6 and TRBJ1-4; tentative D gene TRBD1, with 5 bases matching. This clonotype was sampled from a man aged 50 or older who received an inactivated influenza vaccine. Donor details come from another sample of the same person, matched by shared clones. The CDR3 protein: CASSLRGRDEKLFF. The bases are TGTGCCAGCAGCCTCCGGGGGAGGGATGAAAAACTGTTTTTT. The reference TRBV5-6 and TRBJ1-4 proteins fill in what lies around the CDR3, so the full variable domain reads DAGVTQSPTHLIKTRGQQVTLRCSPKSGHDTVSWYQQALGQGPQFIFQYYEEEERQRGNFPDRFSGHQFPNYSSELNVNALLLGDSALYLCASSLRGRDEKLFFGSGTQLSVL.